Shown below are 31 T cell receptor beta chains from a single sample sequenced in a study of CD8 T cells in ankylosing spondylitis. TCRdb recomputed calls from the 5' RACE reads with MiXCR, one row per CDR3 protein. In the table there are around 250,000 distinct CDR3 sequences, 18% of which are singletons. The sample was blood, either unsorted or a sorted T cell fraction (not recorded which). The receptors here all came from a male donor with ankylosing spondylitis or in good health (not recorded which).

This clonotype has a handful of counts. V usage is TRBV28 and J usage is TRBJ1-4; D is undetermined. CDR3 length: 14 amino acids. CDR1 is MDHEN and CDR2 is SYDVKM in the germline V gene. V lost 2 bases and J lost 5, with 9 bases in between. The DNA for the CDR3 is TGTGCCAGCAGTTTACCCATTCAGAATGAAAAACTGTTTTTT. This codes for CASSLPIQNEKLFF.

The rearrangement uses TRBV7-9 and TRBJ1-1, with no clear D. This CDR3 comprises 13 residues. Germline values: CDR1 SEHNR, CDR2 FQNEAQ (reference sequence). Trimming took 5 bases from V and 5 from J, leaving 12 bases between them. The CDR3 is CASSTMDETEAFF. In DNA form, the CDR3 reads TGTGCCAGCAGCACTATGGACGAGACTGAAGCTTTCTTT. Full variable domain (outside the CDR3, taken from reference TRBV7-9 and TRBJ1-1): DTGVSQNPRHKITKRGQNVTFRCDPISEHNRLYWYRQTLGQGPEFLTYFQNEAQLEKSRLLSDRFSAERPKGSFSTLEIQRTEQGDSAMYLCASSTMDETEAFFGQGTRLTVV.

The CDR3 nucleotides are TGTGCCAGCAGTTACTCGCGGCTCACTGAAGCTTTCTTT. Translation gives CASSYSRLTEAFF. The gene calls are TRBV6-5 and TRBJ1-1, with no clear D. Germline CDR1 MNHEY, CDR2 SVGAGI. The CDR3 sequence is 13 residues long. Trimming removed 0 bases from V and 4 bases from J, with 6 bases in between.

At least ten counts were recorded for this clonotype. The V and J genes are TRBV7-9 and TRBJ2-7, with D uncertain. Trimming left V 4 bases short and J 7 bases short, with 14 bases between. The CDR3 extends over 13 amino acids. Germline values: CDR1 SEHNR, CDR2 FQNEAQ (reference sequence). DNA of the CDR3: TGTGCCAGCAGCTCCCAGAACTCCTGGGAGCAGTACTTC. This encodes CASSSQNSWEQYF.

This clonotype was detected only a few times. This chain uses TRBV29-1 with TRBJ2-3, with 12 positions matching TRBD1. CDR1 is SQVTM and CDR2 is ANQGSEA in the germline V gene. The V and J ends lost 7 bases and 2 bases, in that order; junction bases with no gene match: 13. This CDR3 is 17 amino acids long. The CDR3 nucleotides are TGCAGCGCTAATTATCCGGGACAGGGGGCCAACACAGATACGCAGTATTTT. This translates into CSANYPGQGANTDTQYF.

This clonotype was counted ten times or more. CDR3 loop: CASTGAFQETQYF. The CDR3 region has the DNA TGTGCCAGCACCGGGGCCTTTCAAGAGACCCAGTACTTC. This chain uses TRBV21-1 with TRBJ2-5; the table assigns TRBD1, which was not confirmed against the DNA. TRBV21-1 counts as a pseudogene. CDR3 length: 13 residues.

This clonotype appeared many times. The chain joins TRBV5-1 to TRBJ2-1, with 12 bases aligning to TRBD2. Per the germline V gene, CDR1 is SGHRS and CDR2 is YFSETQ. The ends lost 3 bases at V and 8 bases at J; junction bases unmatched: 9. This CDR3 spans 16 amino acids. DNA for the CDR3: TGCGCCAGCAGCTCTCCGACTAGCGGGAGTATTGATGAGCAGTTCTTC. It is translated as CASSSPTSGSIDEQFF.

This clonotype was picked up many times. The chain uses TRBV9 and TRBJ2-5; 8 positions agree with TRBD2. CDR3 length equals 15 residues. J gave up 5 bases and V 4 bases, and 10 bases lay outside the gene matches. Per germline, CDR1 SGDLS and CDR2 YYNGEE. The CDR3 DNA is TGTGCCAGCAGCCCCGGACTAGCCGCGTGGGAGACCCAGTACTTC. Translated, it gives CASSPGLAAWETQYF.

This chain joins TRBV5-1 and TRBJ2-1; 7 positions match TRBD1. The germline gives CDR1 SGHRS, CDR2 YFSETQ. V lost 4 bases, J lost 0 bases, and 13 bases stayed unmatched. The CDR3 length is 18 residues. The CDR3 here is CASSGRQGRLSSYNEQFF. In nucleotides, the CDR3 is TGCGCCAGCAGCGGGCGACAGGGTCGTCTAAGCTCCTACAATGAGCAGTTCTTC.

In this sample, this clonotype turned up a few times. The chain links TRBV7-9 to TRBJ2-1, with unresolved D. Germline CDR1 is SEHNR and CDR2 is FQNEAQ (reference sequence). V lost 0 bases, J lost 9 bases, and 12 bases lay in between. CDR3 size: 14 residues. The CDR3 nucleotides read TGTGCCAGCAGCTTAGCGTCCGGGTTGGCTGAGCAGTTCTTC. It encodes CASSLASGLAEQFF.

This chain links TRBV7-9 with TRBJ2-7, with 8 bases fitting TRBD2. The V segment lost 4 bases and the J segment 5 bases; nucleotides outside the gene matches: 16. CDR1 SEHNR and CDR2 FQNEAQ come from the germline V gene (reference sequence). The CDR3 extends over 17 amino acids. CDR3 DNA: TGTGCCAGCAGCTCTAAAGGGGCCCGGACTAGCAACCACGAGCAGTACTTC. Its protein is CASSSKGARTSNHEQYF.

With respect to this clonotype: One end of the junction varies from germline; a read error may be responsible. The chain's CDR3 is CASSLGNQPHHF. CDR3 coding DNA: TGTGCCAGCAGTCTAGGCAATCAGCCCCATCATTTT. This chain uses TRBV25-1 with TRBJ1-5; D gene ambiguous. Germline CDR1 reads MGHDK; CDR2 reads SYGVNS. The CDR3 loop spans 12 amino acids.

The rearrangement links TRBV20-1 to TRBJ2-7, with unresolved D. Germline loops: CDR1 DFQATT, CDR2 SNEGSKA (reference sequence). Trimming pared 0 bases from V and 7 bases from J, leaving 19 bases between. The CDR3 is made up of 15 amino acids. The CDR3 region is CSARDLAEGFEEQYF. The CDR3 DNA follows: TGCAGTGCTAGAGATCTCGCTGAAGGGTTTGAGGAGCAGTACTTC.

J is TRBJ1-1 and V is TRBV15, with 7 bases identical to TRBD1. J lost 4 bases, V lost 8 bases, and 10 bases had no gene match. CDR3 length equals 14 residues. Germline V gene sequence: CDR1 LNHNV, CDR2 YYDKDF (reference sequence). The CDR3 sequence: CATCGHRGGTEAFF. DNA for the CDR3: TGTGCCACCTGCGGCCACAGGGGTGGCACTGAAGCTTTCTTT. The full variable domain, completed using reference TRBV15 and TRBJ1-1, is DAMVIQNPRYQVTQFGKPVTLSCSQTLNHNVMYWYQQKSSQAPKLLFHYYDKDFNNEADTPDNFQSRRPNTSFCFLDIRSPGLGDTAMYLCATCGHRGGTEAFFGQGTRLTVV.

This clonotype was seen a handful of times. The chain recombines TRBV7-8 with TRBJ2-1; 9 bases align to TRBD2. Trimming at V came to 5 bases and at J to 7 bases, leaving 12 bases not matched to a gene. The CDR3 loop spans 16 amino acids. Germline CDR1 and CDR2: SGHVS and FQNEAQ. CDR3 in DNA: TGTGCCAGCAGCCCAAGGGCTAGCGGGATTTCGAATGAGCAGTTCTTC. It is translated as CASSPRASGISNEQFF.

This clonotype was counted at least ten times. The chain joins TRBV12-3 or TRBV12-4 to TRBJ2-7; 11 bases line up with TRBD1. The CDR3 loop spans 14 amino acids. Trimming took 6 bases from V and 4 from J; bases not matched to a gene: 5. CDR3 in DNA: TGTGCCAGCAGACCCCGGGACAGGGGGTACGAGCAGTACTTC. Translation: CASRPRDRGYEQYF.

This chain joins TRBV7-2 and TRBJ1-6, with D unclear. Deletions cut 2 bases from V and 7 bases from J, with 6 bases between. The CDR3 is 13 amino acids. Germline V lookup: CDR1 SGHTA, CDR2 FQGNSA. The CDR3 spells CASSLSGNSPLHF. The CDR3 DNA is TGTGCCAGCAGCTTATCGGGGAATTCACCCCTCCACTTT.

In this sample, this clonotype turned up a few times. V gene TRBV5-1 combines with J gene TRBJ1-5, with TRBD1 matching over 7 bases. The CDR3 totals 15 residues. V shed 7 bases, J shed 0 bases, and the junction held 7 bases outside the gene matches. Looked up from germline, CDR1 is SGHRS and CDR2 is YFSETQ. CDR3 sequence (DNA): TGCGCCAGCCGAGACAGGGTGAATAGCAATCAGCCCCAGCATTTT. Its translation is CASRDRVNSNQPQHF.

V usage is TRBV12-3 or TRBV12-4 and J usage is TRBJ2-5; D gene uncertain. CDR3 length: 12 residues. Trimming removed 6 bases at V and 5 bases at J, with 10 bases between. In DNA form, the CDR3 reads TGTGCCAGCAGCCCAAATATCGAGACCCAGTACTTC. Amino acid sequence: CASSPNIETQYF.

This clonotype was recorded at least ten times. This chain links TRBV6-5 with TRBJ2-1; tentative D call: TRBD1 (6 bases). V dropped 6 bases and J dropped 4 bases, with 13 bases sitting between them. Germline-derived CDR1 and CDR2 are MNHEY and SVGAGI. The CDR3 sequence is 14 residues long. CDR3 loop: CASRNSDSYNEQFF. The CDR3 nucleotides read TGTGCCAGCAGGAACTCGGACAGTTACAATGAGCAGTTCTTC.

This clonotype was seen ten or more times. The gene calls are TRBV4-1 and TRBJ2-6; no reliable D call. The V gene lost 7 bases and the J gene lost 4 bases, with 8 bases spanning the gap. The CDR3 has 13 residues. Germline V gives CDR1 MGHRA, CDR2 YSYEKL. This CDR3 reads CASKSIGANVLTF. CDR3 nucleotide sequence: TGCGCCAGCAAATCTATAGGGGCCAACGTCCTGACTTTC.

The chain is built from TRBV28 and TRBJ2-5; D possibly matches TRBD1 or TRBD2 (6 bases each). Per germline, CDR1 MDHEN and CDR2 SYDVKM. V was pared by 3 bases and J by 3 bases, with 11 bases between. The CDR3 loop spans 14 amino acids. CDR3 nucleotides: TGTGCCAGCAGTTTTGGGGGGCTGGAAGAGACCCAGTACTTC. It translates to CASSFGGLEETQYF. Full variable domain (remainder filled in from reference TRBV28 and TRBJ2-5): DVKVTQSSRYLVKRTGEKVFLECVQDMDHENMFWYRQDPGLGLRLIYFSYDVKMKEKGDIPEGYSVSREKKERFSLILESASTNQTSMYLCASSFGGLEETQYFGPGTRLLVL.

CDR3 coding DNA: TGTGCCACCAGTGACCTAGTCGACAGGGCGAGCTCAGATACGCAGTATTTT. Amino acids: CATSDLVDRASSDTQYF. This rearrangement joins TRBV24-1 to TRBJ2-3; the match to TRBD1 covers 7 bases. The CDR3 covers 17 residues. Per germline, CDR1 KGHDR and CDR2 SFDVKD. V dropped 4 bases and J dropped 4; count of bases not matched to a gene: 13.

This rearrangement joins TRBV28 to TRBJ2-7, with 12 positions matching TRBD2. The CDR3 is 16 amino acids. CDR1 MDHEN and CDR2 SYDVKM come from the germline V gene. V trimming: 7 bases; J trimming: 6 bases; junction bases outside the gene matches: 13. The CDR3, as DNA: TGTGCCAGCAACAGTTTATCTAGCGGGAGGGCCGGCGAGCAGTACTTC. This translates into CASNSLSSGRAGEQYF.

The chain uses TRBV10-2 and TRBJ2-7; D might be TRBD2 (5 bases). V was cut by 8 bases and J by 0 bases, with 11 bases left in between. The CDR3 extends over 13 amino acids. Germline V gene lookup returns CDR1 WSHSY and CDR2 SAAADI. CDR3 in amino acids: CASGSLSSYEQYF. The CDR3 region has the DNA TGCGCCAGCGGGAGCCTAAGCTCCTACGAGCAGTACTTC.

The rearrangement joins TRBV11-1 to TRBJ2-1; perhaps TRBD1 as D (6 bases). CDR1 SGHAT and CDR2 FQDESV come from the germline V gene (reference sequence). This CDR3 region has 15 residues. Between the trimmed V and J ends, which lost 2 bases and 6 bases, there was a span of 14 bases. The CDR3: CASSLSGELGNEQFF. In DNA, the CDR3 is TGTGCCAGCAGCTTATCAGGGGAGTTGGGCAATGAGCAGTTCTTC. Full variable domain (outside the CDR3, taken from reference TRBV11-1 and TRBJ2-1): EAEVAQSPRYKITEKSQAVAFWCDPISGHATLYWYRQILGQGPELLVQFQDESVVDDSQLPKDRFSAERLKGVDSTLKIQPAELGDSAMYLCASSLSGELGNEQFFGPGTRLTVL.

The table lists this clonotype with a few counts. The V gene is TRBV28, the J gene TRBJ2-1, with 11 bases aligning to TRBD2. Germline lookup yields CDR1 MDHEN and CDR2 SYDVKM. Trimming at V came to 7 bases and at J to 0 bases, leaving 8 bases not matched to a gene. This CDR3 spans 17 amino acids. This chain's CDR3 is CASTGTSGASSYNEQFF. CDR3 in DNA: TGTGCCAGCACAGGGACTAGCGGTGCTAGCTCCTACAATGAGCAGTTCTTC.

This clonotype was recorded a few times. V usage is TRBV15 and J usage is TRBJ2-7, with a tentative D call TRBD1 (6 bases). The CDR3 sequence is 15 residues long. Between the trimmed V and J ends, which lost 0 bases and 3 bases, there was a span of 12 bases. Germline loops: CDR1 LNHNV, CDR2 YYDKDF (reference sequence). CDR3 loop: CATSREQGNYYEQYF. The CDR3 coding sequence is TGTGCCACCAGCAGAGAGCAGGGGAATTACTACGAGCAGTACTTC.

This clonotype was seen more than once but under ten times. V and J are TRBV28 and TRBJ2-6, with a tentative D call TRBD2 (5 bases). Per the germline V gene, CDR1 is MDHEN and CDR2 is SYDVKM. V lost 5 bases, J lost 1 base, and 18 bases lay in between. This CDR3 contains 18 residues. This CDR3 is CASSLLPGSTSGANVLTF. Written as DNA, the CDR3 is TGTGCCAGCAGTCTACTTCCGGGATCTACTTCTGGGGCCAACGTCCTGACTTTC.

In this sample, this clonotype turned up a few times. The V and J genes are TRBV29-1 and TRBJ1-3; no definite D call. Germline V gene lookup returns CDR1 SQVTM and CDR2 ANQGSEA. This CDR3 has 13 amino acids. The V end lost 7 bases, the J end lost 4 bases, and 14 bases lay between the germline ends. In DNA form, the CDR3 reads TGCAGCGCCGGATCGGGGTACGGAAACACCATATATTTT. Protein product: CSAGSGYGNTIYF.

V usage is TRBV6-1 and J usage is TRBJ2-2, with D perhaps TRBD2 (6 bases). The V end lost 6 bases, the J end lost 6 bases, and 17 bases lay between the germline ends. Germline CDR1 and CDR2: MNHNS and SASEGT. This CDR3 region has 15 residues. The CDR3 here is CASSGSRVDSGELFF. The CDR3 nucleotides read TGTGCCAGCAGCGGGAGTAGGGTAGATTCCGGGGAGCTGTTTTTT.